The following is a T cell receptor beta chain sequence with its context. Germline values: CDR1 MNHNS, CDR2 SASEGT. After removal of 4 bases from V and 2 bases from J, the junction contained 8 bases not matched to a gene. The CDR3 has 17 residues. This sample was taken from a study of blood T cell repertoires in COVID-19. About the study: Material from acute and convalescent COVID-19 was sourced from the United States, Italy and Spain. The cDNA or gDNA used as material had been derived from T cells, B-cell-depleted T cells, or PBMCs.

As originally analysed: Amplification of reference gene primers provided the estimated nucleated cell counts. Sequencing used immunoSEQ multiplex PCR; TCRdb keeps in-frame clones, though not all of them. Clone size and the V and J calls come from that table; the DNA yielded D and trimming. The profile shows some 310,000 clones, under 90% of them singletons. During active infection, Seattle patients enrolled and were then monitored through disease. This TCR was sampled from a woman aged 30 to 39 with COVID-19, enrolled during active disease. Sequenced: peripheral blood. The chain combines TRBV6-1 with TRBJ2-3; 11 bases fit TRBD2. The CDR3 region is CASSARGTSGPTDTQYF. The CDR3 nucleotides read TGTGCCAGCAGTGCTCGAGGGACTAGCGGCCCCACAGATACGCAGTATTTT.